Shown below are 22 T cell receptor beta chains from a single sample sequenced in a study of blood T cell repertoires in COVID-19. Profiled with immunoSEQ multiplex PCR; TCRdb holds only in-frame clones, not every one. Among about 300,000 clones listed, 85% were seen once. The sequenced sample was PBMCs or T cells enriched from blood (not recorded which). These receptors came from a woman between 50 and 59 years old who had recovered from COVID-19.

CDR3 residues: CAWEGTSGASQETQYF. CDR3 nucleotides: TGTGCCTGGGAGGGGACTAGCGGGGCCTCGCAAGAGACCCAGTACTTC. The chain has TRBV30 and TRBJ2-5; 13 nucleotides line up with TRBD2. Germline CDR1 GTSNPN, CDR2 SVGIG (reference sequence). J gave up 2 bases and V 5 bases, and 8 bases lay outside the gene matches. This CDR3 is 16 amino acids long. Together with reference TRBV30 and TRBJ2-5, the CDR3 gives the full variable domain: SQTIHQWPATLVQPVGSPLSLECTVEGTSNPNLYWYRQAAGRGLQLLFYSVGIGQISSEVPQNLSASRPQDRQFILSSKKLLLSDSGFYLCAWEGTSGASQETQYFGPGTRLLVL.

This clone turned up a few times. V and J are TRBV2 and TRBJ1-5; 8 bases map to TRBD1. Per germline, CDR1 SNHLY and CDR2 FYNNEI. The CDR3 totals 17 residues. Losses at the gene ends were 8 bases for V and 4 bases for J; bases not matched to a gene: 16. DNA for the CDR3: TGTGCCAGCTCTGGAGAGAAAGACAGGGGAGGTAATCAGCCCCAGCATTTT. The encoded protein is CASSGEKDRGGNQPQHF.

The chain couples TRBV10-3 to TRBJ2-7; D may be TRBD1 (5 bases). CDR3 length equals 13 residues. The ends were cut back, 0 bases at V and 3 bases at J, with 6 bases in the middle. From germline, CDR1 is ENHRY and CDR2 SYGVKD. CDR3 sequence (DNA): TGTGCCATCAGTGAGTCAGGACACTACGAGCAGTACTTC. Translating gives CAISESGHYEQYF.

The genes are TRBV19 and TRBJ1-1; unclear D gene. Trimming took 7 bases from V and 2 from J, leaving 8 bases between them. The CDR3 loop spans 12 amino acids. Germline values: CDR1 LNHDA, CDR2 SQIVND (reference sequence). The CDR3 DNA follows: TGTGCCAGTATAGGGAGAAACACTGAAGCTTTCTTT. Its translation: CASIGRNTEAFF.

The CDR3 DNA follows: TGTGCCAGCAGCTCCCAGACAGGGGGGATGATTCGGCCCCAGCATTTT. It is translated as CASSSQTGGMIRPQHF. The J gene is TRBJ1-5, the V gene TRBV7-8, with 9 bases fitting TRBD1. The CDR3 runs to 16 residues. Germline assignment: CDR1 SGHVS and CDR2 FQNEAQ. The V and J ends lost 4 bases and 9 bases, in that order; junction bases with no gene match: 13.

The V call is TRBV4-2, the J call TRBJ1-1; D is possibly TRBD1 (5 bases). CDR3 length equals 19 residues. With 0 bases removed from V and 3 bases from J, the gap between germline ends came to 23 bases. Germline V gene sequence: CDR1 LGHNA, CDR2 YNFKEQ. CDR3 amino acids: CASSQESRTNRRVYTEAFF. The CDR3 DNA sequence: TGTGCCAGCAGCCAAGAATCGAGAACGAATCGCAGGGTATACACTGAAGCTTTCTTT.

V and J are TRBV9 and TRBJ2-1; 10 bases align to TRBD2. Germline CDR1 is SGDLS and CDR2 is YYNGEE. Losses at the gene ends were 0 bases for V and 4 bases for J; bases not matched to a gene: 16. The CDR3 length is 20 residues. CDR3 in DNA: TGTGCCAGCAGCGTAGCTTCGGCTAGCGGGAGCTTTGCTAGGTACAATGAGCAGTTCTTC. Translation gives CASSVASASGSFARYNEQFF.

The V gene is TRBV6-5, the J gene TRBJ1-2, with TRBD1 as a possible D gene (5 bases). CDR1 and CDR2 from the germline V gene are MNHEY and SVGAGI. The CDR3 loop spans 14 amino acids. Between the trimmed V and J ends, which lost 4 bases and 2 bases, there was a span of 11 bases. In DNA form, the CDR3 reads TGTGCCAGCAGTTGGGAACAGGCCAACTATGGCTACACCTTC. Encoded protein: CASSWEQANYGYTF.

The rearrangement links TRBV19 to TRBJ2-3; 10 nucleotides line up with TRBD1. The CDR3 is made up of 13 amino acids. CDR1 is LNHDA, CDR2 SQIVND, per germline (reference sequence). V lost 10 bases and J lost 3; bases outside the gene matches: 4. The CDR3 loop reads CATDRGQTDTQYF. Written as DNA, the CDR3 is TGTGCCACAGACAGGGGGCAGACAGATACGCAGTATTTT.

The chain is built from TRBV30 and TRBJ1-5, with D maybe TRBD1 (5 bases). Germline V gives CDR1 GTSNPN, CDR2 SVGIG (reference sequence). Deletions cut 0 bases from V and 7 bases from J, with 7 bases between. The CDR3 is 12 amino acids. Here the CDR3 DNA reads TGTGCCTGGAGTGTTGGACAACAGCCCCAGCATTTT. It is translated as CAWSVGQQPQHF.

The V and J genes are TRBV27 and TRBJ2-1; D not certain. This CDR3 contains 13 residues. V lost 4 bases and J lost 3, with 7 bases in between. Germline V gene sequence: CDR1 MNHEY, CDR2 SMNVEV (reference sequence). The CDR3 protein is CASSSTVYNEQFF. CDR3 nucleotides: TGTGCCAGCAGTTCAACGGTCTACAATGAGCAGTTCTTC.

The J gene is TRBJ1-4, the V gene TRBV7-9; no firm D call. The CDR3 covers 15 residues. Germline CDR1 SEHNR, CDR2 FQNEAQ (reference sequence). V dropped 5 bases and J dropped 6 bases, with 16 bases sitting between them. The CDR3 DNA follows: TGTGCCAGCAGCCATCTCCAGCTCGGGGATGAAAAACTGTTTTTT. Its protein product is CASSHLQLGDEKLFF. Based on the CDR3 plus reference TRBV7-9 and TRBJ1-4, the full variable domain is DTGVSQNPRHKITKRGQNVTFRCDPISEHNRLYWYRQTLGQGPEFLTYFQNEAQLEKSRLLSDRFSAERPKGSFSTLEIQRTEQGDSAMYLCASSHLQLGDEKLFFGSGTQLSVL.

The chain employs TRBV11-1 and TRBJ1-1; D perhaps matches TRBD1 (6 bases). Trimming shortened V by 5 bases and J by 4 bases, and 11 bases separated the two germline ends. This CDR3 has 13 amino acids. Germline V lookup: CDR1 SGHAT, CDR2 FQDESV (reference sequence). Written as DNA, the CDR3 is TGTGCCAGCAGCCAACAGGGAATCACTGAAGCTTTCTTT. This codes for CASSQQGITEAFF.

The CDR3 region has the DNA TGTGCCAGCAGCTTGAAAATACAGGGGGACACTGAAGCTTTCTTT. It encodes CASSLKIQGDTEAFF. The chain joins TRBV5-6 to TRBJ1-1, with TRBD1 identical over 8 bases. The CDR3 loop spans 15 amino acids. V lost 1 base, J lost 3 bases, and 5 bases stayed unmatched. The germline CDR1 and CDR2 sequences are SGHDT and YYEEEE.

V usage is TRBV5-1 and J usage is TRBJ2-6; D may be TRBD2 (5 bases). CDR3 length: 15 amino acids. In germline, CDR1 is SGHRS, CDR2 YFSETQ. The V end lost 0 bases, the J end lost 4 bases, and 8 bases lay between the germline ends. The CDR3 region is CASSLGGNGANVLTF. The CDR3 DNA follows: TGCGCCAGCAGCTTGGGAGGGAACGGGGCCAACGTCCTGACTTTC.

The rearrangement joins TRBV30 to TRBJ2-3, with 8 bases identical to TRBD1. CDR1 GTSNPN and CDR2 SVGIG come from the germline V gene (reference sequence). CDR3 length: 13 amino acids. V lost 0 bases and J lost 4; bases outside the gene matches: 0. CDR3 sequence (DNA): TGTGCCTGGAGTGTACAGGGGGCAGATACGCAGTATTTT. This translates into CAWSVQGADTQYF.

The gene calls are TRBV5-1 and TRBJ2-7; 8 bases are a match to TRBD1. Losses at the gene ends were 4 bases for V and 3 bases for J; bases not matched to a gene: 6. The CDR3 extends over 14 amino acids. In germline, CDR1 is SGHRS, CDR2 YFSETQ. CDR3 nucleotides: TGCGCCAGCAGCGTCCGGGACAGGAACTACGAGCAGTACTTC. It yields the protein CASSVRDRNYEQYF. Variable domain in full (rest from reference TRBV5-1 and TRBJ2-7): KAGVTQTPRYLIKTRGQQVTLSCSPISGHRSVSWYQQTPGQGLQFLFEYFSETQRNKGNFPGRFSGRQFSNSRSEMNVSTLELGDSALYLCASSVRDRNYEQYFGPGTRLTVT.

The chain uses TRBV6-5 and TRBJ1-2; perhaps TRBD1 as D (5 bases). Germline V lookup: CDR1 MNHEY, CDR2 SVGAGI. The CDR3 length is 14 residues. Between the trimmed V and J ends, which lost 4 bases and 4 bases, there was a span of 13 bases. CDR3 DNA sequence: TGTGCCAGCAGTTTACGACAGAACTCCTATGGCTACACCTTC. Its protein is CASSLRQNSYGYTF.

The chain uses TRBV30 and TRBJ1-1, with 7 bases aligning to TRBD1. V was pared by 2 bases and J by 11 bases, with 8 bases of the junction left unmatched. The CDR3 is 12 amino acids. Germline values: CDR1 GTSNPN, CDR2 SVGIG (reference sequence). The CDR3 nucleotides read TGTGCCTGGAGTCGTCGCCAGGGGGAGGCTTTCTTT. It translates to CAWSRRQGEAFF.

This rearrangement joins TRBV5-4 to TRBJ2-7, with 7 bases lining up with TRBD1. Trimming removed 3 bases from V and 0 bases from J; junction bases left unmatched: 9. CDR3 length: 16 residues. Germline-derived CDR1 and CDR2 are SGHNT and YYREEE (reference sequence). CDR3 loop: CASSSPDRDLSYEQYF. The CDR3 DNA reads TGTGCCAGCAGCTCCCCAGACAGGGACCTCTCCTACGAGCAGTACTTC.

The V and J genes are TRBV13 and TRBJ2-7; 8 nucleotides agree with TRBD1. With V trimmed by 5 bases and J by 4 bases, 4 bases remained unmatched. CDR1 is PRHDT and CDR2 is FYEKMQ in the germline V gene (reference sequence). The CDR3 sequence is 13 residues long. The CDR3 nucleotides are TGTGCCAGCAGCCTCAGGGGGCGATACGAGCAGTACTTC. It is translated as CASSLRGRYEQYF.

CDR3: CASSQASGGTTYEQYF. DNA of the CDR3: TGTGCCAGCAGCCAAGCTAGCGGGGGGACCACCTACGAGCAGTACTTC. The chain has TRBV3-1 (or the pseudogene TRBV3-2) and TRBJ2-7, with 11 nucleotides matching TRBD2. V lost 1 base and J lost 2; bases outside the gene matches: 4. CDR3 size: 16 residues. CDR1 and CDR2 from the germline V gene are LGHDT and YNNKEL (reference sequence).